Below are 27 T cell receptor beta chains sequenced from a single sample in a study of cytomegalovirus exposure and HLA in healthy donors. The PCR employed 60 Vbeta primers together with 13 Jbeta primers. The repertoire was sequenced with immunoSEQ multiplex PCR; TCRdb's copy has only in-frame clones and lacks some. The data show some 180,000 clones, about 79% seen once. The specimen sequenced was PBMCs. These receptor sequences come from a man in his late teens or twenties in good health and CMV-seronegative.

J is TRBJ1-3 and V is TRBV6-1; 8 bases match TRBD1. The CDR3 spans 15 residues. CDR1 is MNHNS, CDR2 SASEGT, per germline. V shed 2 bases and J 6 bases; nucleotides not matched to a gene: 6. The CDR3 DNA is TGTGCCAGCAGTGAATGGGGACAGGTTGAAAACACCATATATTTT. It is translated as CASSEWGQVENTIYF.

The gene calls are TRBV18 and TRBJ1-6, with 7 bases matching TRBD1. Germline values: CDR1 KGHSH, CDR2 LQKENI. The trim removed 1 base at V and 8 bases at J, leaving 5 bases unmatched. This CDR3 is built from 15 residues. CDR3 nucleotides: TGTGCCAGCTCACCACTTGGCCAGGGGGATTCACCCCTCCACTTT. It is translated as CASSPLGQGDSPLHF.

Only a few counts were recorded for this clone. The chain is built from TRBV19 and TRBJ2-1; 11 bases agree with TRBD1. This CDR3 has 16 amino acids. The junction had 8 bases not matched to a gene; V was cut back by 4 bases and J by 6 bases. CDR1 is LNHDA, CDR2 SQIVND, per germline (reference sequence). The CDR3 DNA sequence: TGTGCCAGTAGTAGCCGTTGGGGACAGGGGGGCAATGAGCAGTTCTTC. It is translated as CASSSRWGQGGNEQFF.

The rearrangement links TRBV5-1 to TRBJ1-1; perhaps TRBD1 as D (6 bases). The germline V gene encodes CDR1 SGHRS and CDR2 YFSETQ. This CDR3 has 14 residues. Trimming stripped 4 bases from V and 5 bases from J, with 15 bases between. Written as DNA, the CDR3 is TGCGCCAGCAGCACAAGGGGGTTTGGAACTGAAGCTTTCTTT. Protein sequence: CASSTRGFGTEAFF.

The chain links TRBV6-5 to TRBJ2-1; 9 bases fit TRBD1. V lost 6 bases and J lost 15; bases outside the gene matches: 9. This CDR3 comprises 12 residues. Looked up from germline, CDR1 is MNHEY and CDR2 is SVGAGI. CDR3 protein: CASSPQGAHLFF. CDR3 coding DNA: TGTGCCAGCAGCCCACAGGGGGCGCATTTGTTCTTC.

DNA for the CDR3: TGTGCCAGCTCACCCGGGACAGGGGAAAAGACCGGGGAGCTGTTTTTT. Translated: CASSPGTGEKTGELFF. The gene calls are TRBV18 and TRBJ2-2, with 10 bases fitting TRBD1. The CDR3 extends over 16 amino acids. The ends lost 3 bases at V and 5 bases at J; junction bases unmatched: 6. In germline, CDR1 is KGHSH, CDR2 LQKENI.

The V call is TRBV7-9, the J call TRBJ1-2; TRBD1 agrees at 9 bases. This CDR3 spans 16 amino acids. The germline V gene has CDR1 SEHNR and CDR2 FQNEAQ (reference sequence). With 5 bases clipped from V and 7 bases from J, the junction kept 14 bases outside the gene matches. The CDR3 region is CASSMPRTGAVGGYTF. The CDR3 coding sequence is TGTGCCAGCAGCATGCCCCGGACAGGGGCAGTGGGTGGCTACACCTTC.

The chain joins TRBV28 to TRBJ1-1, with 8 positions matching TRBD1. Germline V gene sequence: CDR1 MDHEN, CDR2 SYDVKM. The trim removed 7 bases at V and 5 bases at J, leaving 9 bases unmatched. The CDR3 totals 14 residues. This CDR3 reads CASTQQGGRTEAFF. CDR3 in DNA: TGTGCCAGCACCCAACAGGGGGGGCGGACTGAAGCTTTCTTT.

CDR3 sequence reads: CATRRQGGRFQYF. The CDR3 DNA reads TGTGCCACCCGTCGACAGGGGGGACGATTTCAGTACTTC. The rearrangement links TRBV6-5 to TRBJ2-5, with 9 bases aligning to TRBD1. There are 13 residues in the CDR3. V shed 10 bases, J shed 11 bases, and the junction held 14 bases outside the gene matches. Germline lookup yields CDR1 MNHEY and CDR2 SVGAGI.

This clone was detected a few times. The V gene is TRBV10-2, the J gene TRBJ1-5; 8 nucleotides line up with TRBD1. CDR3 size: 13 residues. Germline CDR1 and CDR2: WSHSY and SAAADI. With 6 bases clipped from V and 8 bases from J, the junction kept 6 bases outside the gene matches. CDR3 nucleotide sequence: TGCGCCAGCAGAGCAGGGGGCACGGAGCCCCAGCATTTT. Its protein is CASRAGGTEPQHF.

This clone has only a few counts. The chain has TRBV10-3 and TRBJ2-1; 11 bases line up with TRBD2. Germline V gene lookup returns CDR1 ENHRY and CDR2 SYGVKD. The trim removed 3 bases at V and 7 bases at J, leaving 5 bases unmatched. The CDR3 is made up of 15 amino acids. The CDR3 loop is CAISDLAGGKNEQFF. In DNA form, the CDR3 reads TGTGCCATCAGTGACCTAGCGGGGGGTAAAAATGAGCAGTTCTTC.

V usage is TRBV7-8 and J usage is TRBJ1-5; 7 nucleotides line up with TRBD1. The J segment lost 7 bases and the V segment lost 10 bases, leaving 16 bases of the junction unmatched. Per the germline V gene, CDR1 is SGHVS and CDR2 is FQNEAQ. The CDR3 extends over 15 amino acids. CDR3 nucleotide sequence: TGTGCCACATTTGAGGGGGCCCCCTTAGAGCAGCCCCAGCATTTT. It is translated as CATFEGAPLEQPQHF.

The chain combines TRBV5-1 with TRBJ2-3; TRBD2 matches at 8 bases. J gave up 4 bases and V 5 bases, and 9 bases lay outside the gene matches. CDR3 length: 15 residues. Germline CDR1 SGHRS, CDR2 YFSETQ. CDR3 coding DNA: TGCGCCAGCAGTTTTCCGGGGGGGAGTGCAGATACGCAGTATTTT. It translates to CASSFPGGSADTQYF.

A few counts support this clone. This chain uses TRBV5-6 with TRBJ2-2, with TRBD1 as a possible D gene (5 bases). CDR1 is SGHDT and CDR2 is YYEEEE in the germline V gene. The CDR3 contains 16 residues. The V and J ends lost 0 bases and 6 bases respectively, with 15 bases between them. The CDR3 coding sequence is TGTGCCAGCAGCTTGGCTCAGGGTTGGACACCCGGGGAGCTGTTTTTT. It translates to CASSLAQGWTPGELFF.

The V and J genes are TRBV28 and TRBJ2-7; D unresolved. The CDR3 consists of 11 residues. Germline CDR1 MDHEN, CDR2 SYDVKM. Trimming pared 6 bases from V and 2 bases from J, leaving 5 bases between. CDR3 bases: TGTGCCAGCAGGGCAACCTACGAGCAGTACTTC. This translates into CASRATYEQYF.

The chain is built from TRBV5-5 and TRBJ2-3; 10 nucleotides match TRBD2. Germline CDR1 SGHKS, CDR2 YYEKEE (reference sequence). V shed 3 bases, J shed 4 bases, and the junction held 5 bases outside the gene matches. This CDR3 contains 15 residues. This CDR3 is CASSSHGTSADTQYF. For the CDR3, the DNA is TGTGCCAGCAGCTCGCACGGGACTAGCGCAGATACGCAGTATTTT.

This chain connects TRBV2 to TRBJ1-2, with D maybe TRBD1 (6 bases). The CDR3 is 13 amino acids. V was clipped by 9 bases and J by 0 bases, with 11 bases between them. CDR1 is SNHLY and CDR2 is FYNNEI in the germline V gene. Here the CDR3 DNA reads TGTGCCAGTCGACAGGTTTCTAACTATGGCTACACCTTC. Translation gives CASRQVSNYGYTF.

The chain joins TRBV6-5 to TRBJ1-1; 8 bases are a match to TRBD1. This CDR3 is built from 15 residues. The germline gives CDR1 MNHEY, CDR2 SVGAGI. The V and J ends lost 0 bases and 4 bases, in that order; junction bases with no gene match: 4. CDR3 amino acids: CASSYSVTGGTEAFF. CDR3 nucleotide sequence: TGTGCCAGCAGTTACTCTGTAACAGGGGGCACTGAAGCTTTCTTT.

The chain carries TRBV27 and TRBJ2-7; D is perhaps TRBD1 (5 bases). Germline CDR1 MNHEY, CDR2 SMNVEV (reference sequence). V was shortened by 3 bases and J by 5 bases, with 11 bases between the two germline ends. This CDR3 has 13 amino acids. The CDR3 sequence is CASSFRGSNEQYF. CDR3 DNA sequence: TGTGCCAGCAGTTTTAGGGGCAGCAACGAGCAGTACTTC.

The chain has TRBV7-2 and TRBJ1-2, with D possibly matching TRBD1 (5 bases). V lost 5 bases to trimming and J lost 8 bases, with 15 bases between them. This CDR3 comprises 13 residues. CDR1 and CDR2 from the germline V gene are SGHTA and FQGNSA. The CDR3 is CASSGQGLSGYTF. The CDR3 region has the DNA TGTGCCAGCAGCGGCCAGGGACTGAGCGGCTACACCTTC.

V usage is TRBV19 and J usage is TRBJ2-3, with 12 nucleotides matching TRBD2. Trimming cost V 8 bases and J 2 bases; bases outside gene matches: 2. Looked up from germline, CDR1 is LNHDA and CDR2 is SQIVND (reference sequence). CDR3 length: 14 amino acids. DNA of the CDR3: TGTGCCAGTCGACTAGCGGGGGACACAGATACGCAGTATTTT. Translating it yields CASRLAGDTDTQYF.

The chain recombines TRBV6-6 with TRBJ1-1; 8 bases are a match to TRBD1. This CDR3 contains 15 residues. The V gene's germline CDR1 is MNHNY and CDR2 SVGAGI (reference sequence). V shed 5 bases, J shed 6 bases, and the junction held 11 bases outside the gene matches. The CDR3 sequence is CASSPPTGGHSEAFF. The DNA for the CDR3 is TGTGCCAGCAGTCCCCCAACAGGGGGGCATTCTGAAGCTTTCTTT.

The chain links TRBV5-6 to TRBJ2-7, with 8 bases lining up with TRBD2. The CDR3 extends over 15 amino acids. The V and J ends lost 2 bases and 4 bases, in that order; junction bases with no gene match: 8. CDR1 SGHDT and CDR2 YYEEEE come from the germline V gene. The CDR3 region is CASSFSGTRKYEQYF. The CDR3, as DNA: TGTGCCAGCAGCTTTTCCGGGACTAGGAAATACGAGCAGTACTTC.

This clone was counted a few times. The chain carries TRBV5-4 and TRBJ2-1; D might be TRBD2 (7 bases). The germline V gene encodes CDR1 SGHNT and CDR2 YYREEE (reference sequence). Trimming took off 0 bases at V and 9 bases at J, with 13 bases between the two ends. CDR3 length: 14 amino acids. The CDR3 bases are TGTGCCAGCAGCTTGGCGGACGGGGGGCCTGAGCAGTTCTTC. Translation gives CASSLADGGPEQFF.

The chain carries TRBV7-2 and TRBJ2-5, with D possibly being TRBD2 (7 bases). Germline CDR1 reads SGHTA; CDR2 reads FQGNSA. Trimming took 10 bases from V and 5 from J, leaving 17 bases between them. The CDR3 loop spans 13 amino acids. The CDR3 spells CATRGGRGETQYF. CDR3 in DNA: TGTGCCACTCGAGGGGGGCGGGGGGAGACCCAGTACTTC.

The rearrangement uses TRBV19 and TRBJ1-1, with D possibly matching TRBD1 (5 bases). CDR1 and CDR2 from the germline V gene are LNHDA and SQIVND (reference sequence). V was clipped by 5 bases and J by 5 bases, with 18 bases between them. The CDR3 spans 15 residues. CDR3 in amino acids: CASSPYYGGGTEAFF. CDR3 nucleotide sequence: TGTGCCAGTAGTCCCTACTACGGGGGAGGTACTGAAGCTTTCTTT.

The chain joins TRBV5-1 to TRBJ2-2, with 9 positions matching TRBD1. In germline, CDR1 is SGHRS, CDR2 YFSETQ. The CDR3 covers 16 residues. Unmatched junction bases numbered 8, after V lost 2 bases and J lost 6 bases. As DNA, the CDR3 is TGCGCCAGCAGCTTTGGGGACAGGGACGGGTCCGGGGAGCTGTTTTTT. It codes for CASSFGDRDGSGELFF.